The following is a TCR beta chain sequence with its context. As handled by the study authors: Amplified reference gene primers provided the basis for estimating nucleated cell counts. Generated by immunoSEQ multiplex PCR, the TCRdb table keeps only in-frame clones and is missing some. V, J and clone size are taken as reported in that table, and D and trimming were inferred from the DNA itself. The table records around 140,000 clones, about 80% of them present only once. This entry is derived from a study of blood T cell repertoires in COVID-19. For the study at large: PBMCs, B-cell-depleted T cells, or T cells were the source of the cDNA or gDNA that made up the material.

V lost 0 bases and J 0 bases, leaving 10 bases between the germline ends. This CDR3 is 16 amino acids long. Germline-derived CDR1 and CDR2 are SGHRS and YFSETQ. The specimen was peripheral blood. This clonotype was obtained from a human donor in a cohort sampled during active COVID-19. V gene TRBV5-1 combines with J gene TRBJ1-3; D is unresolved. Here the CDR3 reads CASSLVAAISGNTIYF. DNA for the CDR3: TGCGCCAGCAGCTTGGTAGCAGCCATCTCTGGAAACACCATATATTTT.